This T cell receptor beta chain derives from a study of T cell responses to AZD1222 COVID-19 vaccine. Concerning this clone: Antigen specificity is unknown.

Deletions cut 0 bases from V and 11 bases from J, with 10 bases between. The CDR3 has 12 amino acids. Germline V CDR1 and CDR2: SGHTA, FQGNSA. Study results and limitations: None of the repertoires were sampled until the peak T cell response had passed. In a largely white British group with more females than males, clonal diversity was possibly underestimated.

The method was immunoSEQ multiplex PCR; TCRdb's version includes in-frame clones alone and lacks a portion of them. Among 150,000 to 200,000 clones listed, 85% to 95% were seen once. The source was peripheral blood, collected on day 0 of AZD1222 vaccination. This sequence was found in an adult in good health. The chain links TRBV7-2 to TRBJ1-1; D is ambiguous. The CDR3 nucleotides are TGTGCCAGCAGCTTAGCAAGCCGTGAGGCTTTCTTT. Its translation: CASSLASREAFF. Based on the CDR3 plus reference TRBV7-2 and TRBJ1-1, the full variable domain is GAGVSQSPSNKVTEKGKDVELRCDPISGHTALYWYRQSLGQGLEFLIYFQGNSAPDKSGLPSDRFSAERTGGSVSTLTIQRTQQEDSAVYLCASSLASREAFFGQGTRLTVV.